The 22 T cell receptor beta chains given below trace back to one sample, sequenced in a study of Ad26.COV2.S vaccination and SARS-CoV-2 variants. Clones were read by immunoSEQ multiplex PCR, and TCRdb kept only the in-frame ones, dropping some. The sample lists about 330,000 clones; roughly 90% were seen once. Regarding treatment: around 19 received Ad26.COV2.S at low or high dose, single or two shots; five or six received placebo; per-sample allocation not given. Vaccine and placebo recipients were sampled on day 63 after the first injection. Sequences were derived from peripheral blood, sampled in a trial of Ad26.COV2.S vaccine versus placebo. These receptors all come from a person between 18 and 59 years old who received the Ad26.COV2.S COVID-19 vaccine or a placebo.

The V and J genes are TRBV9 and TRBJ1-3; tentatively, D is TRBD1 (5 bases). The CDR3 sequence is 16 residues long. V lost 1 base and J lost 1, with 12 bases in between. Germline loops: CDR1 SGDLS, CDR2 YYNGEE. The DNA of the CDR3 is TGTGCCAGCAGCGTAAGTTACGGGGGATCTGGAAACACCATATATTTT. Amino acids: CASSVSYGGSGNTIYF.

This chain connects TRBV4-1 to TRBJ1-1, with 12 bases fitting TRBD1. Germline-derived CDR1 and CDR2 are MGHRA and YSYEKL. V dropped 1 base and J dropped 2; count of bases not matched to a gene: 11. The CDR3 spans 19 residues. The DNA for the CDR3 is TGCGCCAGCAGCCAAGGGGTGCCGGGGGGGACAGGGGGCAACACTGAAGCTTTCTTT. Its translation is CASSQGVPGGTGGNTEAFF.

This sequence joins TRBV7-3 and TRBJ1-1, with 8 bases fitting TRBD1. The J segment lost 2 bases and the V segment lost 6 bases, leaving 11 bases of the junction unmatched. This CDR3 has 16 residues. In germline, CDR1 is SGHTA, CDR2 FQGTGA. The CDR3 loop reads CASRPGQGLVNTEAFF. The DNA for the CDR3 is TGTGCCAGCAGACCCGGACAGGGATTAGTAAACACTGAAGCTTTCTTT.

This clone was found a few times. The chain employs TRBV6-2 or TRBV6-3 and TRBJ2-7, with 9 nucleotides matching TRBD1. CDR3 length equals 17 residues. Germline CDR1 MNHEY, CDR2 SVGEGT. The J segment lost 5 bases and the V segment lost 5 bases, leaving 16 bases of the junction unmatched. This CDR3 reads CASSRSIPGQGYDEQYV. The CDR3 DNA follows: TGTGCCAGCAGTCGGTCGATTCCGGGACAGGGATACGACGAGCAGTACGTC.

The V and J genes are TRBV5-1 and TRBJ2-3, with 7 nucleotides matching TRBD1. Germline loops: CDR1 SGHRS, CDR2 YFSETQ. CDR3 length equals 14 residues. V gave up 2 bases and J gave up 4 bases; unmatched junction bases: 4. The CDR3 region has the DNA TGCGCCAGCAGCTTCTGGGACAGTTCAGATACGCAGTATTTT. The encoded protein is CASSFWDSSDTQYF.

The rearrangement uses TRBV9 and TRBJ1-1; D call uncertain. Deletions cut 0 bases from V and 7 bases from J, with 10 bases between. The germline V gene has CDR1 SGDLS and CDR2 YYNGEE. The CDR3 is 13 residues long. The CDR3 nucleotides read TGTGCCAGCAGCGTAGATTTGGCAGTTGAAGCTTTCTTT. Amino acid sequence: CASSVDLAVEAFF.

The CDR3 bases are TGCGCCAGCAGCCAAGTGGGAGGGGCGCGTGGCTACACCTTC. Translating gives CASSQVGGARGYTF. The V call is TRBV4-1, the J call TRBJ1-2; TRBD1 might be the D (5 bases). V shed 1 base and J shed 7 bases, with 13 bases lying between them. This CDR3 spans 14 amino acids. The germline CDR1 and CDR2 sequences are MGHRA and YSYEKL.

V gene TRBV19 combines with J gene TRBJ1-5, with D uncertain. CDR1 is LNHDA, CDR2 SQIVND, per germline (reference sequence). V shed 2 bases and J shed 7 bases, with 15 bases lying between them. This CDR3 spans 15 amino acids. CDR3 sequence (DNA): TGTGCCAGTAGTATATGGGCGGGGAAAACGCAGCCCCAGCATTTT. It codes for CASSIWAGKTQPQHF.

The CDR3 region is CSASRQEDYGYTF. The CDR3, as DNA: TGCAGTGCTAGTCGACAGGAGGACTATGGCTACACCTTC. The chain has TRBV20-1 and TRBJ1-2; possible D gene TRBD1, 6 bases. CDR3 length: 13 residues. Trimming stripped 3 bases from V and 3 bases from J, with 11 bases between. In germline, CDR1 is DFQATT, CDR2 SNEGSKA (reference sequence).

The rearrangement uses TRBV20-1 and TRBJ1-3; perhaps TRBD1 as D (5 bases). Trimming removed 3 bases from V and 2 bases from J, with 17 bases in between. This CDR3 comprises 16 residues. The germline V gene encodes CDR1 DFQATT and CDR2 SNEGSKA (reference sequence). The chain's CDR3 is CSASGGYNAPGNTIYF. DNA for the CDR3: TGCAGTGCTAGTGGGGGTTACAACGCGCCTGGAAACACCATATATTTT.

The CDR3 DNA sequence: TGTGCCAGCATCGGGCGTGGGACAGACTCTGGAAACACCATATATTTT. It is translated as CASIGRGTDSGNTIYF. This chain uses TRBV11-3 with TRBJ1-3; 7 bases are shared with TRBD1. The CDR3 length is 16 residues. J lost 0 bases, V lost 7 bases, and 9 bases had no gene match. Germline V CDR1 and CDR2: SGHNT, YENEEA.

The rearrangement links TRBV29-1 to TRBJ2-3; 8 positions match TRBD2. Germline V gene data show CDR1 as SQVTM and CDR2 as ANQGSEA. Losses at the gene ends were 6 bases for V and 2 bases for J; bases not matched to a gene: 4. The CDR3 sequence is 13 residues long. The CDR3 protein is CSVKLAVTDTQYF. Written as DNA, the CDR3 is TGCAGCGTAAAACTAGCGGTCACAGATACGCAGTATTTT.

The V and J genes are TRBV11-3 and TRBJ2-5; 12 bases match TRBD2. CDR1 and CDR2 from the germline V gene are SGHNT and YENEEA. After removal of 3 bases from V and 4 bases from J, the junction contained 12 bases not matched to a gene. CDR3 length equals 18 residues. Written as DNA, the CDR3 is TGTGCCAGCAGCTTGGGTGATAGACTAGCGGGAGATCCAGAGACCCAGTACTTC. Residues: CASSLGDRLAGDPETQYF. Variable domain in full (rest from reference TRBV11-3 and TRBJ2-5): EAGVVQSPRYKIIEKKQPVAFWCNPISGHNTLYWYLQNLGQGPELLIRYENEEAVDDSQLPKDRFSAERLKGVDSTLKIQPAELGDSAVYLCASSLGDRLAGDPETQYFGPGTRLLVL.

V and J are TRBV7-2 and TRBJ2-3, with D possibly being TRBD2 (5 bases). The CDR3 length is 19 residues. V was pared by 1 base and J by 2 bases, with 22 bases between. The germline gives CDR1 SGHTA, CDR2 FQGNSA. CDR3: CASSLDPRASGWDTDTQYF. CDR3 DNA sequence: TGTGCCAGCAGCTTAGATCCAAGGGCTTCGGGATGGGACACAGATACGCAGTATTTT.

The V call is TRBV5-5, the J call TRBJ1-1; TRBD1 is a possible D gene (6 bases). Germline CDR1 is SGHKS and CDR2 is YYEKEE (reference sequence). The V end was cut by 2 bases, the J end by 8 bases, with 10 bases between. There are 12 residues in the CDR3. The CDR3 DNA reads TGTGCCAGCAGCTTTAACAGGGAGGAAGCTTTCTTT. Translation gives CASSFNREEAFF. The full variable domain, completed using reference TRBV5-5 and TRBJ1-1, is DAGVTQSPTHLIKTRGQQVTLRCSPISGHKSVSWYQQVLGQGPQFIFQYYEKEERGRGNFPDRFSARQFPNYSSELNVNALLLGDSALYLCASSFNREEAFFGQGTRLTVV.

The chain combines TRBV28 with TRBJ1-2; the match to TRBD1 covers 8 bases. Germline CDR1 MDHEN, CDR2 SYDVKM. CDR3 length: 12 amino acids. The V and J ends lost 7 bases and 5 bases, in that order; junction bases with no gene match: 3. The CDR3 protein is CASNDRGYGYTF. CDR3 DNA: TGTGCCAGCAATGACAGGGGATATGGCTACACCTTC.

The genes are TRBV4-1 and TRBJ2-3; TRBD2 might be the D (5 bases). Germline CDR1 and CDR2: MGHRA and YSYEKL. The CDR3 has 13 residues. Trimming removed 11 bases at V and 1 base at J, with 13 bases between. The CDR3 is CASAGSGTDTQYF. In DNA, the CDR3 is TGCGCCTCGGCAGGTAGCGGCACAGATACGCAGTATTTT.

The chain carries TRBV5-1 and TRBJ2-6; no clear D gene. Trimming left V 2 bases short and J 2 bases short, with 14 bases between. The CDR3 consists of 17 residues. CDR1 SGHRS and CDR2 YFSETQ come from the germline V gene. The CDR3 coding sequence is TGCGCCAGCAGCTTTCCAACCGACGGAGCTGGGGCCAACGTCCTGACTTTC. Its protein product is CASSFPTDGAGANVLTF. Using reference TRBV5-1 and TRBJ2-6 for the parts outside the CDR3, the full variable domain is KAGVTQTPRYLIKTRGQQVTLSCSPISGHRSVSWYQQTPGQGLQFLFEYFSETQRNKGNFPGRFSGRQFSNSRSEMNVSTLELGDSALYLCASSFPTDGAGANVLTFGAGSRLTVL.

This clone was seen just once. This sequence joins TRBV10-3 and TRBJ2-1; 11 bases are a match to TRBD2. V trimming: 6 bases; J trimming: 5 bases; junction bases outside the gene matches: 9. Germline V CDR1 and CDR2: ENHRY, SYGVKD. This CDR3 is built from 16 residues. This CDR3 reads CAISTTRLAGNNEQFF. The CDR3 DNA reads as TGTGCCATCAGCACGACTCGACTAGCGGGGAACAATGAGCAGTTCTTC.

The chain couples TRBV4-3 to TRBJ1-2, with TRBD1 identical over 11 bases. This CDR3 has 14 amino acids. Per germline, CDR1 LGHNA and CDR2 YSLEER. J gave up 8 bases and V 1 base, and 3 bases lay outside the gene matches. Here the CDR3 DNA reads TGCGCCAGCAGCCAAGGGACAGGGGGCGCGGGCTACACCTTC. This translates into CASSQGTGGAGYTF.

This sequence joins TRBV4-3 and TRBJ1-5; D is perhaps TRBD1 (5 bases). From germline, CDR1 is LGHNA and CDR2 YSLEER. The CDR3 is 13 amino acids. Trimming took 1 base from V and 9 from J, leaving 10 bases between them. The CDR3: CASSQAGGLPQHF. CDR3 nucleotides: TGCGCCAGCAGCCAAGCGGGGGGGTTGCCCCAGCATTTT.

There are a few counts of this clone. The rearrangement links TRBV7-9 to TRBJ2-7, with D possibly being TRBD1 (5 bases). The CDR3 sequence is 13 residues long. The germline V gene has CDR1 SEHNR and CDR2 FQNEAQ (reference sequence). Trimming stripped 4 bases from V and 0 bases from J, with 7 bases between. The CDR3 loop reads CASSWTSSYEQYF. CDR3 coding DNA: TGTGCCAGCAGCTGGACAAGCTCCTACGAGCAGTACTTC.